Below, 21 T cell receptor beta chains from the same sample are listed, as sequenced in a study of tumor and adjacent non-tumor tissue in lung cancer. The library came from three nested PCR rounds adapted from ARM-PCR protocols. From the multiplex PCR reads, TCRdb called clonotypes with MiXCR, one entry per CDR3 protein. The sample holds fewer than 100,000 distinct CDR3 sequences, 72% seen once. No cell sorting was done before RNA was extracted from the tissue. The specimen was lung tumor tissue. These receptors were obtained from a middle-aged woman with non-small cell lung cancer.

This CDR3 is CASSYSRGGLENKQFF. The CDR3 coding sequence is TGTGCCAGCAGTTACTCCCGGGGGGGGCTAGAGAATAAACAGTTCTTC. The chain carries TRBV6-6 and TRBJ2-1; TRBD2 matches at 8 bases. The CDR3 covers 16 residues. Germline-derived CDR1 and CDR2 are MNHNY and SVGAGI (reference sequence). The trim removed 0 bases at V and 13 bases at J, leaving 14 bases unmatched.

Ten or more counts support this clonotype. V and J are TRBV6-4 and TRBJ2-1, with TRBD2 matching over 10 bases. This CDR3 has 15 amino acids. The V gene end was trimmed by 2 bases and the J gene end by 8 bases; junction bases not matched to a gene: 6. Germline-derived CDR1 and CDR2 are MRHNA and SNTAGT. The CDR3 DNA reads as TGTGCCAGCAGTGACAGCGGGGGGGAGGTCGATGAGCAGTTCTTC. This sequence encodes CASSDSGGEVDEQFF.

This clonotype is medium-sized (0.01 to 0.1%) in the sample. The V call is TRBV11-3, the J call TRBJ2-1, with 8 bases aligning to TRBD1. The CDR3 sequence is 14 residues long. Germline V CDR1 and CDR2: SGHNT, YENEEA. V lost 5 bases and J lost 8; bases outside the gene matches: 8. The CDR3 nucleotides are TGTGCCAGCAGCACAACAGGGGGTGGGTATGAGCAGTTCTTC. Translated, it gives CASSTTGGGYEQFF.

Turning to this clonotype: The conserved closing phenylalanine or tryptophan is absent in this CDR3, likely reflecting a read error. V gene TRBV6-6 combines with J gene TRBJ2-7; possible D gene TRBD1, 5 bases. V shed 6 bases and J shed 3 bases, with 18 bases lying between them. This CDR3 contains 15 residues. The V gene's germline CDR1 is MNHNY and CDR2 SVGAGI (reference sequence). CDR3 bases: TGTGCCAGCAGCCTGGGCCCACAGGCTTACTACGAGCAGTACTCT. This sequence encodes CASSLGPQAYYEQYS.

A word on this clonotype: The junction departs from the called germline gene at one end, perhaps through a read error. The J gene is TRBJ1-2, the V gene TRBV6-5; 9 bases match TRBD1. Germline CDR1 reads MNHEY; CDR2 reads SVGAGI. CDR3 length equals 16 residues. CDR3 loop: CDSSYYSGQGLNGYTF. The CDR3 bases are TGTGACAGCAGTTACTACTCGGGACAGGGTCTAAATGGCTACACCTTC.

A few counts support this clonotype. This could be a read error, since a much larger clone is one nucleotide away. V and J are TRBV5-4 and TRBJ2-2; TRBD1 is a possible D gene (6 bases). This CDR3 is 13 amino acids long. Germline loops: CDR1 SGHNT, CDR2 YYREEE (reference sequence). CDR3 nucleotide sequence: TGTACCAGCAGCTACAGGGACACCGGGGAGCTGTTTTTT. The encoded protein is CTSSYRDTGELFF.

Remarks on this clonotype: The junction shows a germline mismatch at one end, possibly a read error. The V call is TRBV10-1, the J call TRBJ2-7, with 10 bases fitting TRBD1. The CDR3 runs 16 residues. The germline gives CDR1 WNHNN, CDR2 SYGVQD (reference sequence). The CDR3 sequence is CASSDSMTGGPYEQYF. Here the CDR3 DNA reads TGCGCCAGCAGTGATTCGATGACAGGGGGCCCCTACGAGCAATACTTC.

Of note for this clonotype: At one end, the junction sequence differs from germline, possibly due to a read error. This chain uses TRBV6-5 with TRBJ2-3, with D possibly being TRBD1 or TRBD2 (5 bases each). CDR1 and CDR2 (germline): MNHEY, SVGAGI. The CDR3 has 11 residues. The CDR3, as DNA: TGTGCCAGGAGCCAGGGAGATACACAGTATTTT. Encoded protein: CARSQGDTQYF.

This chain joins TRBV6-1 and TRBJ2-2, with a tentative D call TRBD2 (6 bases). Trimming stripped 2 bases from V and 8 bases from J, with 24 bases between. Germline lookup yields CDR1 MNHNS and CDR2 SASEGT. The CDR3 covers 18 residues. CDR3 coding DNA: TGTGCCAGCAGTGAACTGCTTGTGTCGGGGAGGCCTACAGGGGAGCTGTTTTTT. This codes for CASSELLVSGRPTGELFF.

There are many counts of this clonotype. The rearrangement uses TRBV20-1 and TRBJ2-5, with D possibly matching TRBD1 (6 bases). V lost 4 bases, J lost 6 bases, and 12 bases lay in between. The CDR3 length is 12 residues. CDR1 and CDR2 (germline): DFQATT, SNEGSKA (reference sequence). The CDR3, as DNA: TGCAGTGCTATCGACAGGATAAAGACCCAGTACTTC. Its protein product is CSAIDRIKTQYF.

As to this clonotype: A read error may produce the germline difference seen at one junction end. The chain recombines TRBV12-3 or TRBV12-4 with TRBJ2-3; D may be TRBD2 (6 bases). This CDR3 is built from 16 residues. The CDR3: CASSTRTYTSTDMQYF. The CDR3, as DNA: TGTGCCAGCAGTACCCGGACGTATACTAGCACAGATATGCAGTATTTC.

The rearrangement links TRBV4-2 to TRBJ1-4; 9 bases line up with TRBD1. The ends lost 0 bases at V and 10 bases at J; junction bases unmatched: 15. Germline CDR1 is LGHNA and CDR2 is YNFKEQ. This CDR3 is 18 amino acids long. The CDR3 loop is CASSQDVGQGDIGRKLFF. In DNA, the CDR3 is TGTGCCAGCAGCCAAGATGTGGGACAGGGTGACATAGGCCGAAAACTGTTTTTT.

This rearrangement joins TRBV12-3 or TRBV12-4 to TRBJ2-7; 7 positions agree with TRBD1. CDR3 length: 14 residues. The V gene end was trimmed by 6 bases and the J gene end by 0 bases; junction bases not matched to a gene: 5. The CDR3 sequence: CASRIQGYSYEQYF. DNA of the CDR3: TGTGCCAGCAGAATACAGGGGTACTCCTACGAGCAGTACTTC.

With respect to this clonotype: At one end, the junction sequence differs from germline, possibly due to a read error. The chain couples TRBV28 to TRBJ2-2; maybe TRBD1 (6 bases). The CDR3 totals 15 residues. The germline V gene has CDR1 MDHEN and CDR2 SYDVKM. This chain's CDR3 is CPSSTAGVNTGELFF. In DNA form, the CDR3 reads TGTCCCAGCAGCACCGCAGGGGTGAACACCGGGGAGCTGTTTTTT.

About this clonotype itself: Possible read error: a much larger clone is one base away. The chain is built from TRBV5-8 and TRBJ2-3, with D unresolved. The CDR3 contains 14 residues. Germline V gene lookup returns CDR1 SGHTS and CDR2 YDEGEE. The CDR3 protein is CAISLRFGRNTQYF. For the CDR3, the DNA is TGTGCCATCAGCTTGCGGTTCGGTCGGAATACGCAGTATTTT.

As regards this clonotype: One end of the junction does not line up with germline, which may come from a read error. J is TRBJ1-5 and V is TRBV6-5; D might be TRBD1 (5 bases). The CDR3 contains 14 residues. The germline V gene encodes CDR1 MNHEY and CDR2 SVGAGI. The CDR3 nucleotides read TGTGCCAGCAGCCCTCGGAGTGGGGCCCAGCCCCGGCATTTT. This codes for CASSPRSGAQPRHF.

As to this clonotype: It may be a read error: a sequence one base away is much more abundant. The chain recombines TRBV30 with TRBJ1-6; 8 bases map to TRBD1. V shed 6 bases, J shed 7 bases, and the junction held 11 bases outside the gene matches. This CDR3 is 15 amino acids long. Germline-derived CDR1 and CDR2 are GTSNPN and SVGIG (reference sequence). The CDR3 region is CACTSGTGGNSPLHF. CDR3 nucleotides: TGTGCCTGCACTTCCGGGACAGGTGGCAATTCACCCCTCCACTTT.

This clonotype has at least ten counts. The gene calls are TRBV13 and TRBJ2-7; D call uncertain. Trimming stripped 5 bases from V and 2 bases from J, with 7 bases between. The CDR3 loop spans 12 amino acids. Germline V gives CDR1 PRHDT, CDR2 FYEKMQ (reference sequence). The CDR3 coding sequence is TGTGCCAGCAGCCGACGGGCCTACGAGCAGTACTTC. This codes for CASSRRAYEQYF.

This clonotype has ten or more counts. The genes are TRBV28 and TRBJ1-2; D might be TRBD1 (5 bases). CDR1 is MDHEN, CDR2 SYDVKM, per germline. Deletions cut 2 bases from V and 9 bases from J, with 13 bases between. The CDR3 runs 13 residues. CDR3 region: CASSLPAGTRYTF. Written as DNA, the CDR3 is TGTGCCAGCAGTTTACCGGCGGGGACGCGCTACACCTTC.

As to this clonotype: This may be a read error: a much more frequent sequence differs by one nucleotide. This chain's CDR3 is CSVVPGLHTDTRYF. Written as DNA, the CDR3 is TGCAGCGTTGTCCCGGGACTCCACACAGATACGCGGTATTTT. V gene TRBV29-1 combines with J gene TRBJ2-3; D perhaps matches TRBD2 (6 bases). The CDR3 has 14 residues. Germline V gives CDR1 SQVTM, CDR2 ANQGSEA.

As to this clonotype: A junction boundary mismatches the germline segment, possibly from a read error. The rearrangement uses TRBV11-2 and TRBJ2-7; tentative D call: TRBD1 (6 bases). Germline CDR1 SGHAT, CDR2 FQNNGV. CDR3 size: 15 residues. This chain's CDR3 is CASSLIHRVPYEQYF. The CDR3, as DNA: TGTGCCAGCAGCTTAATCCACAGGGTCCCCTACGAGCAATACTTC. Filled out from reference TRBV11-2 and TRBJ2-7, the complete variable domain reads EAGVAQSPRYKIIEKRQSVAFWCNPISGHATLYWYQQILGQGPKLLIQFQNNGVVDDSQLPKDRFSAERLKGVDSTLKIQPAKLEDSAVYLCASSLIHRVPYEQYFGPGTRLTVT.